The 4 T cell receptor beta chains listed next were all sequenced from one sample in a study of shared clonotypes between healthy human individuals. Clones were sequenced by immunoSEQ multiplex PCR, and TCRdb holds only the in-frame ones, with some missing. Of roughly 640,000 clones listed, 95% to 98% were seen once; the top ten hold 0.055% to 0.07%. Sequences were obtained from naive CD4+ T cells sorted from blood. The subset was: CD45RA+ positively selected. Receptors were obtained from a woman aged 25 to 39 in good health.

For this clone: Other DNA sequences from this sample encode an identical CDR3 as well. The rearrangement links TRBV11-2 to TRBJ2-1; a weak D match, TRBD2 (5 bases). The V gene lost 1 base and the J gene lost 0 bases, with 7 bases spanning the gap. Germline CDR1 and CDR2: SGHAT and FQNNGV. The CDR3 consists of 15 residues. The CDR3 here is CASSLGGSSYNEQFF. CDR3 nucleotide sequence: TGTGCCAGCAGCTTAGGTGGGAGCTCCTACAATGAGCAGTTCTTC. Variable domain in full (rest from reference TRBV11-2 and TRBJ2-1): EAGVAQSPRYKIIEKRQSVAFWCNPISGHATLYWYQQILGQGPKLLIQFQNNGVVDDSQLPKDRFSAERLKGVDSTLKIQPAKLEDSAVYLCASSLGGSSYNEQFFGPGTRLTVL.

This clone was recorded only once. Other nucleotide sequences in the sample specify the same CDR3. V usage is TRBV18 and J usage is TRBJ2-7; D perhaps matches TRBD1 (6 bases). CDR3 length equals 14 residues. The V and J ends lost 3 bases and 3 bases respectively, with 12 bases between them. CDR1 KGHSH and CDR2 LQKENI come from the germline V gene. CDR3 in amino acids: CASSPGQDSYEQYF. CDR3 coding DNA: TGTGCCAGCTCACCTGGTCAGGACAGCTACGAGCAGTACTTC.

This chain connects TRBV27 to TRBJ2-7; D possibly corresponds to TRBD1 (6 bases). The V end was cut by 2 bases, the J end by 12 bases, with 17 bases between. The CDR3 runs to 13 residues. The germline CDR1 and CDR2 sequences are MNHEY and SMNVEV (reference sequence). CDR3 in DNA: TGTGCCAGCAGTTTAGGATCAGGGGACAATCTGTACTTC. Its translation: CASSLGSGDNLYF.

CDR3 nucleotide sequence: TGTGCCAGCAGCTTAGCCGGGGGGCAGAACTCTGGAAACACCATATATTTT. Its protein is CASSLAGGQNSGNTIYF. The chain uses TRBV7-6 and TRBJ1-3; a possible D gene is TRBD1 (6 bases). The CDR3 is made up of 17 amino acids. V was clipped by 0 bases and J by 0 bases, with 12 bases between them. Germline assignment: CDR1 SGHVS and CDR2 FNYEAQ.